A selection of T cell receptor beta chains follows, all from one sample in a study of T cells after yellow fever vaccination. TCRdb called the 5' RACE reads again in MiXCR, with one record for every CDR3 protein. The sample consists of hundreds of thousands of distinct CDR3 sequences, about 4% of them appearing once. The source material was PBMCs, sampled 5 days after the yellow fever booster vaccination. The origin of the receptors is a man aged 18 to 35 who received the YFV17D yellow fever vaccine. Both conserved end residues are trimmed from each CDR3. Rows may omit the clone size; those that give it use once, few, many or a size class.

j_call: TRBJ2-1
clone_size: few
v_call: TRBV7-6
cdr3_aa: ASSSMGRGEQF

j_call: TRBJ1-1
clone_size: many
v_call: TRBV5-1
cdr3_aa: ASSLDRANTEAF

j_call: TRBJ1-1
clone_size: many
v_call: TRBV28
cdr3_aa: ASSWGQLNTEAF

j_call: TRBJ2-5
clone_size: many
v_call: TRBV7-2
cdr3_aa: ASSTAAETQY

j_call: TRBJ2-2
clone_size: few
v_call: TRBV27
cdr3_aa: ASTTQFDSANTGELF

j_call: TRBJ2-3
clone_size: many
v_call: TRBV7-2
cdr3_aa: ASSLYLTPDTQY

j_call: TRBJ1-3
clone_size: few
v_call: TRBV18
cdr3_aa: ASSPWDVSSGNTIY

j_call: TRBJ2-3
clone_size: NA
v_call: TRBV21-1
cdr3_aa: ASIIDPGDTQY

j_call: TRBJ2-3
clone_size: many
v_call: TRBV12-3/TRBV12-4
cdr3_aa: ASIPRGGATDTQY

j_call: TRBJ2-3
clone_size: many
v_call: TRBV7-8
cdr3_aa: ASSLQRGGRDTQY

j_call: TRBJ1-3
clone_size: NA
v_call: TRBV18
cdr3_aa: ASSPTGTDSGNTIY

j_call: TRBJ1-1
clone_size: few
v_call: TRBV7-2
cdr3_aa: ASSYVREATEAF

j_call: TRBJ2-5
clone_size: many
v_call: TRBV7-2
cdr3_aa: ASSLRNQETQY

j_call: TRBJ2-3
clone_size: many
v_call: TRBV7-2
cdr3_aa: ASSSGRTDTQY

j_call: TRBJ1-3
clone_size: few
v_call: TRBV7-2
cdr3_aa: ASSLGTLSSGNTIY

j_call: TRBJ2-7
clone_size: few
v_call: TRBV20-1
cdr3_aa: SAPGTGRFEQY

j_call: TRBJ2-7
clone_size: NA
v_call: TRBV5-1
cdr3_aa: ASREGLAGYEQY

j_call: TRBJ2-2
clone_size: NA
v_call: TRBV19
cdr3_aa: ASSSGNTGELF

j_call: TRBJ2-1
clone_size: few
v_call: TRBV27
cdr3_aa: ASRTDRALGEQF

j_call: TRBJ1-6
clone_size: NA
v_call: TRBV7-2
cdr3_aa: ASSLGGQGYSPLH

j_call: TRBJ2-2
clone_size: many
v_call: TRBV9
cdr3_aa: ASSVAGGELF

j_call: TRBJ2-6
clone_size: few
v_call: TRBV12-3/TRBV12-4
cdr3_aa: ATQRTPGANVLT

j_call: TRBJ2-5
clone_size: few
v_call: TRBV6-1
cdr3_aa: ASSEGAGPGTQY

j_call: TRBJ1-5
clone_size: few
v_call: TRBV6-2/TRBV6-3
cdr3_aa: ASCRDGYSNQPQH

j_call: TRBJ2-1
clone_size: NA
v_call: TRBV6-5
cdr3_aa: ASSYHRGTLSYNEQF

j_call: TRBJ1-2
clone_size: few
v_call: TRBV12-3/TRBV12-4
cdr3_aa: ASSPGTLIDGYT

j_call: TRBJ2-1
clone_size: few
v_call: TRBV18
cdr3_aa: ASSPPTGFYGQF

j_call: TRBJ1-5
clone_size: NA
v_call: TRBV6-5
cdr3_aa: ASRRGDGSYSNQPQH

j_call: TRBJ2-1
clone_size: few
v_call: TRBV29-1
cdr3_aa: SVRDSYNEQF

j_call: TRBJ2-7
clone_size: many
v_call: TRBV29-1
cdr3_aa: SASRVDEQY

j_call: TRBJ1-2
clone_size: few
v_call: TRBV12-3/TRBV12-4
cdr3_aa: ASSFPKGRGYT

j_call: TRBJ2-7
clone_size: few
v_call: TRBV10-3
cdr3_aa: ATRTSGVRNEQY

j_call: TRBJ2-3
clone_size: many
v_call: TRBV7-9
cdr3_aa: ASSLRRGGRADTQY

j_call: TRBJ1-1
clone_size: few
v_call: TRBV29-1
cdr3_aa: SVGRVRGSTEAF

j_call: TRBJ1-5
clone_size: NA
v_call: TRBV7-6
cdr3_aa: ASSLDTNQPQH

j_call: TRBJ1-2
clone_size: few
v_call: TRBV25-1
cdr3_aa: ASSEGEITSGYGYT

j_call: TRBJ2-2
clone_size: many
v_call: TRBV5-1
cdr3_aa: ASSSRVFGDTGELF

j_call: TRBJ1-1
clone_size: few
v_call: TRBV12-3/TRBV12-4
cdr3_aa: ASSTGTGEREAF

j_call: TRBJ2-5
clone_size: few
v_call: TRBV2
cdr3_aa: ASSEAGGLETQY

j_call: TRBJ2-1
clone_size: many
v_call: TRBV21-1
cdr3_aa: ASSKGELPYNEQF

j_call: TRBJ2-1
clone_size: few
v_call: TRBV24-1
cdr3_aa: ATRQGGAGNNEQF

j_call: TRBJ2-3
clone_size: many
v_call: TRBV3-1
cdr3_aa: ASSSLAGAPDTQY

j_call: TRBJ2-3
clone_size: NA
v_call: TRBV2
cdr3_aa: AREGKSTDTQY

j_call: TRBJ2-3
clone_size: many
v_call: TRBV2
cdr3_aa: ASRSGGDTDTQY

j_call: TRBJ2-1
clone_size: few
v_call: TRBV11-1
cdr3_aa: ASSSALAGGGEQF

j_call: TRBJ2-7
clone_size: NA
v_call: TRBV4-3
cdr3_aa: ASSQDWTGKNEQY

j_call: TRBJ2-6
clone_size: NA
v_call: TRBV4-2
cdr3_aa: ASSQAVGGSSGANVLT

j_call: TRBJ1-1
clone_size: few
v_call: TRBV5-1
cdr3_aa: ASSSQGSGNTEAF

j_call: TRBJ2-6
clone_size: few
v_call: TRBV6-2/TRBV6-3
cdr3_aa: ASSFDSQLFSGANVLT

j_call: TRBJ1-4
clone_size: few
v_call: TRBV4-3
cdr3_aa: ASSQDRGQLNEKLF

j_call: TRBJ2-5
clone_size: NA
v_call: TRBV20-1
cdr3_aa: SARVRGETQY

j_call: TRBJ1-6
clone_size: few
v_call: TRBV4-2
cdr3_aa: ASSQDSGGYLRYNNSPLH

j_call: TRBJ2-5
clone_size: NA
v_call: TRBV4-3
cdr3_aa: ASSQERGTQY

j_call: TRBJ1-1
clone_size: many
v_call: TRBV5-6
cdr3_aa: ASSQDTEAF

j_call: TRBJ2-4
clone_size: few
v_call: TRBV28
cdr3_aa: ASSIRQGAGIQY

j_call: TRBJ1-2
clone_size: many
v_call: TRBV18
cdr3_aa: ASSPTGGLLYGYT

j_call: TRBJ1-1
clone_size: NA
v_call: TRBV14
cdr3_aa: ASSQALGAVGAF

j_call: TRBJ1-4
clone_size: NA
v_call: TRBV27
cdr3_aa: ASSLGAGLDEKLF